This T cell receptor (beta chain) was captured in a study of CD8 T cells in Susac syndrome. Germline assignment: CDR1 KGHDR and CDR2 SFDVKD. V dropped 3 bases and J dropped 6 bases, with 13 bases sitting between them. There are 15 residues in the CDR3. About this clonotype: The antigen is not known.

CD8+ and CD4+ T cells circulating in blood were sequenced for TCR beta. Study-wide findings and caveats: Individuals included in the TCR sequencing and HLA analysis were acknowledged by the study to be relatively few in number.

RNA, at about 0.5 to 1 ug, was reverse transcribed with random hexamers. Multiplex PCR with immunoSEQ amplified the TCR beta CDR3 across 54 Vbeta and 13 Jbeta. TCRdb re-called the immunoSEQ multiplex PCR reads through MiXCR, storing one row per CDR3 protein. This repertoire shows 200,000 to 300,000 distinct CDR3 sequences, over 85% found once; its top ten account for around 0.067%. This chain links TRBV24-1 with TRBJ2-2; no clear D gene. This TCR was sampled from a human donor with multiple sclerosis. The sequenced sample was CD4+ T cells from PBMCs. The CDR3 is CATSDVSGIPGELFF. CDR3 sequence (DNA): TGTGCCACCAGTGATGTCTCGGGCATTCCCGGGGAGCTGTTTTTT.